This T cell receptor (beta chain) came from a study of blood T cell repertoires in COVID-19. At the level of the study: Sample material is recorded as cDNA or gDNA derived from T cells, B-cell-depleted T cells, or PBMCs.

Using immunoSEQ multiplex PCR, the repertoire was profiled, and TCRdb retains in-frame clones only, with some absent. The sample includes roughly 500,000 clones, 89% of them seen just once. Germline CDR1 and CDR2: MGHRA and YSYEKL. V gave up 1 base and J gave up 4 bases; unmatched junction bases: 12. The CDR3 consists of 17 residues. The sequence came from a man younger than 30 with COVID-19, enrolled during active disease. This chain joins TRBV4-1 and TRBJ1-2; 7 bases agree with TRBD1. The sample taken for sequencing was peripheral blood. CDR3: CASSQAVPTGILYGYTF. The CDR3 nucleotides are TGCGCCAGCAGCCAAGCCGTCCCGACAGGGATTCTCTATGGCTACACCTTC.